Here is one T cell receptor beta chain with its context. The method was immunoSEQ multiplex PCR; TCRdb's version includes in-frame clones alone and lacks a portion of them. This sample carries approximately 65,000 clones, about 66% of them seen once, and the ten largest clones take approximately 50%. This record belongs to a study of blood T cell repertoires in COVID-19. At the level of the study: Samples came from the United States, Italy and Spain, spanning acute and convalescent COVID-19.

Each participant's cohort was designated according to participant-reported clinical history. Germline CDR1 and CDR2: SGHTA and FQGNSA. The ends were cut back, 5 bases at V and 2 bases at J, with 9 bases in the middle. The CDR3 contains 14 residues. This clonotype originated in a woman aged 60 to 75 who had been exposed to COVID-19. The V gene is TRBV7-2, the J gene TRBJ2-2; possible D gene TRBD1, 6 bases. The sample taken for sequencing was PBMCs or T cells enriched from blood (not recorded which). This CDR3 reads CASSRDTNTGELFF. CDR3 in DNA: TGTGCCAGCAGCCGGGACACCAACACCGGGGAGCTGTTTTTT.